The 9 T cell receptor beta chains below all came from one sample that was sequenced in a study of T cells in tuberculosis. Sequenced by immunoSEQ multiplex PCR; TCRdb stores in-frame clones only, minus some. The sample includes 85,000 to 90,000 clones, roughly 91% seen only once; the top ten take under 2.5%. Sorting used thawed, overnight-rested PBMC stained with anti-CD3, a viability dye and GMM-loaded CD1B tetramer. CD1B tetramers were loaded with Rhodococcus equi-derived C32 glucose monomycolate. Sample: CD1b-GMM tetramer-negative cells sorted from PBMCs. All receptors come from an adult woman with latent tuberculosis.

CDR3 DNA: TGTGCCAGCAGTTACAGGACAGGGGTAGATGGCTACACCTTC. This gives the protein CASSYRTGVDGYTF. V gene TRBV6-5 combines with J gene TRBJ1-2; 9 nucleotides match TRBD1. From germline, CDR1 is MNHEY and CDR2 SVGAGI. The CDR3 covers 14 residues. Trimming cost V 2 bases and J 6 bases; bases outside gene matches: 4.

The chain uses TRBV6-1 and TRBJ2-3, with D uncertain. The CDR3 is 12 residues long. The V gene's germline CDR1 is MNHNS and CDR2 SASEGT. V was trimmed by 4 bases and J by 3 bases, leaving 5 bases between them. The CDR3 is CASSGQTDTQYF. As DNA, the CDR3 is TGTGCCAGCAGTGGGCAAACAGATACGCAGTATTTT.

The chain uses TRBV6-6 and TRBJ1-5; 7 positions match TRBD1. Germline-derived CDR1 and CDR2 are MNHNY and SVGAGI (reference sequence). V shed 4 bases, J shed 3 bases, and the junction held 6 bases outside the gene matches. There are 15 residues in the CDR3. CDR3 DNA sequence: TGTGCCAGCAGTTCCGGGACAGCTAACAATCAGCCCCAGCATTTT. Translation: CASSSGTANNQPQHF.

The DNA of the CDR3 is TGTGCCAGCTCACCACTACCTACAGGGGTACGGAACACTGAAGCTTTCTTT. Encoded protein: CASSPLPTGVRNTEAFF. V is TRBV18 and J is TRBJ1-1; 7 bases line up with TRBD1. After removal of 1 base from V and 1 base from J, the junction contained 9 bases not matched to a gene. The CDR3 totals 17 residues. Germline V gene data show CDR1 as KGHSH and CDR2 as LQKENI.

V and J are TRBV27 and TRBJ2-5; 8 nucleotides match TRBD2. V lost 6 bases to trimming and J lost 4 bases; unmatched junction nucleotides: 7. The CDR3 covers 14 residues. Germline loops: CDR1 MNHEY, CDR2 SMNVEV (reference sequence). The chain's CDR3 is CASSLGGAPETQYF. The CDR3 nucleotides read TGTGCCAGCAGCCTCGGGGGGGCCCCAGAGACCCAGTACTTC.

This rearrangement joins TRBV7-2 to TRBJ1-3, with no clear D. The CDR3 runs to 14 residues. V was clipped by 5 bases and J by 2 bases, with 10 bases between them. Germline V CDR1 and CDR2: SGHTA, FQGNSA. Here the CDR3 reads CASSNSITGNTIYF. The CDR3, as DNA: TGTGCCAGCAGCAACAGTATAACTGGAAACACCATATATTTT.

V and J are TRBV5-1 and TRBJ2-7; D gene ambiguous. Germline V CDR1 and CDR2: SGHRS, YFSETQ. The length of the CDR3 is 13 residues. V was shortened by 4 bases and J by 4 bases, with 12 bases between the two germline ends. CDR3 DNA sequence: TGCGCCAGCAGCCTCGACCCCGGGTACGAGCAGTACGTC. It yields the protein CASSLDPGYEQYV.

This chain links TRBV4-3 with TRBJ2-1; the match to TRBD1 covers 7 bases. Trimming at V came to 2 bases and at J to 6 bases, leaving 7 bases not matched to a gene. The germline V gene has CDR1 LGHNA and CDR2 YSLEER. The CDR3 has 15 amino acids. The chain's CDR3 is CASSQQGDPLNEQFF. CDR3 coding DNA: TGCGCCAGCAGCCAACAGGGGGATCCCCTCAATGAGCAGTTCTTC.

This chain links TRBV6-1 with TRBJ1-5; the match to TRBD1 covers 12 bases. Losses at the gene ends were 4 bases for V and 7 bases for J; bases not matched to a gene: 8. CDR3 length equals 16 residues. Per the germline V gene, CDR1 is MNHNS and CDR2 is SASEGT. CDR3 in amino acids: CASSAKGTGGGQPQHF. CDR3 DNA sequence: TGTGCCAGCAGTGCAAAAGGGACAGGGGGCGGACAGCCCCAGCATTTT.